These T cell receptor beta chains were read from a single sample in a study of T cells in Graves' hyperthyroidism and ophthalmopathy. TCRdb redid the calling of the multiplex PCR reads with MiXCR, one entry per CDR3 protein. This sample has about 560,000 distinct CDR3 sequences, with around a sixth found just once. Sequencing was carried out using blood. All receptors come from a young woman with Graves' hyperthyroidism. The CDR3 runs from the conserved cysteine through the conserved F or W. Each record gives: V gene, clone size, D gene, J gene, CDR3 DNA, CDR3 protein. A D gene is named only where the DNA matches it firmly. Size tells how often a clone was seen (once, few, many) or the class of an expanded clone, and some rows leave it out.

v_gene: TRBV7-2
abundance: many
d_gene: -
j_gene: TRBJ2-3
CDR3nt: TGTGCCAGCACGCTATACAGCCTCACAGATACGCAGTATTTT
CDR3aa: CASTLYSLTDTQYF

v_gene: TRBV5-4
abundance: few
d_gene: -
j_gene: TRBJ2-1
CDR3nt: TGTGCCAGCCAACAGGGCGATGAGCAGTTCTTC
CDR3aa: CASQQGDEQFF

v_gene: TRBV6-1
abundance: many
d_gene: TRBD1
j_gene: TRBJ2-7
CDR3nt: TGTGCCAGCGGGGACAGAGACTACGAGCAGTACTTC
CDR3aa: CASGDRDYEQYF

v_gene: TRBV28
abundance: few
d_gene: -
j_gene: TRBJ1-5
CDR3nt: TGTGCCAGCAGTCAACAGGGTCTAGAGCCCCAGCATTTT
CDR3aa: CASSQQGLEPQHF

v_gene: TRBV12-3/TRBV12-4
abundance: many
d_gene: -
j_gene: TRBJ2-1
CDR3nt: TGTGCCAGCAGTTTGACAGAGTATGTAGAGGGTGAGCAGTTCTTC
CDR3aa: CASSLTEYVEGEQFF

v_gene: TRBV5-1
abundance: few
d_gene: -
j_gene: TRBJ1-5
CDR3nt: TGCGCCAGCAGCTTTAGGGTGCGACAGCCCCAGCATTTT
CDR3aa: CASSFRVRQPQHF

v_gene: TRBV10-3
abundance: many
d_gene: TRBD2
j_gene: TRBJ2-1
CDR3nt: TGTGCCATCAGTGGGCAGCGGGGACACAATGAGCAGTTCTTC
CDR3aa: CAISGQRGHNEQFF

v_gene: TRBV5-1
abundance: many
d_gene: TRBD1
j_gene: TRBJ1-5
CDR3nt: TGTGCCAGCAGCTTAGGACAGGTTAATCAGCCCCAGCATTTT
CDR3aa: CASSLGQVNQPQHF

v_gene: TRBV5-8
abundance: -
d_gene: TRBD1
j_gene: TRBJ2-5
CDR3nt: TGTGCCAGCAGCCGACCGGACAGGCAAGAGACCCAGTACTTC
CDR3aa: CASSRPDRQETQYF

v_gene: TRBV29-1
abundance: -
d_gene: TRBD2
j_gene: TRBJ2-2
CDR3nt: TGCAGCGCCCTAGTTTCTAGCGGGAGGCAGACCGGGGAGCTGTTTTTT
CDR3aa: CSALVSSGRQTGELFF

v_gene: TRBV4-2
abundance: -
d_gene: -
j_gene: TRBJ1-1
CDR3nt: TGTGCCAGCAGCCAAGACGACAGCCTGGAAGCTTTCTTT
CDR3aa: CASSQDDSLEAFF

v_gene: TRBV5-1
abundance: many
d_gene: TRBD2
j_gene: TRBJ2-7
CDR3nt: TGCGCCAGCAGCTTGGCAACTAGCGGGCCTGTTTCCTACGAGCAGTACTTC
CDR3aa: CASSLATSGPVSYEQYF

v_gene: TRBV30
abundance: many
d_gene: -
j_gene: TRBJ1-3
CDR3nt: TGTGCCTGGAGAACAAATTCAGGGTCTGGAAACACCATATATTTT
CDR3aa: CAWRTNSGSGNTIYF

v_gene: TRBV3-1
abundance: few
d_gene: -
j_gene: TRBJ2-7
CDR3nt: TGTGCCAGCAGCACTCGCCCCGGGGCGCCACCGGGCGAGCAGTACTTC
CDR3aa: CASSTRPGAPPGEQYF

v_gene: TRBV9
abundance: many
d_gene: TRBD2
j_gene: TRBJ2-1
CDR3nt: TGTGCCAGCAACACCGGACTAGCGGGAGAGCAGTTCTTC
CDR3aa: CASNTGLAGEQFF

v_gene: TRBV7-9
abundance: many
d_gene: -
j_gene: TRBJ2-7
CDR3nt: TGTGCCAGCAGCTTAGCGGGGATGCCCAGGGACGAGCAGTACTTC
CDR3aa: CASSLAGMPRDEQYF

v_gene: TRBV19
abundance: many
d_gene: -
j_gene: TRBJ2-3
CDR3nt: TGTGCCAGTAGTACCACTGGAGCTAGCACAGATACGCAGTATTTT
CDR3aa: CASSTTGASTDTQYF

v_gene: TRBV25-1
abundance: -
d_gene: TRBD1
j_gene: TRBJ1-1
CDR3nt: TGTGCCAGCAGTAGCCGACAGGGGGCTTGGAACACTGAAGCTTTCTTT
CDR3aa: CASSSRQGAWNTEAFF

v_gene: TRBV11-2
abundance: many
d_gene: -
j_gene: TRBJ1-2
CDR3nt: TGTGCCAGCAGCTTAACGTACACGGGGGGATATGGCTACACCTTC
CDR3aa: CASSLTYTGGYGYTF

v_gene: TRBV29-1
abundance: -
d_gene: TRBD2
j_gene: TRBJ2-1
CDR3nt: TGCAGCGGCACTGGGACTAGCGGGAGAGCCTACAATGAGCAGTTCTTC
CDR3aa: CSGTGTSGRAYNEQFF

v_gene: TRBV19
abundance: few
d_gene: TRBD2
j_gene: TRBJ2-1
CDR3nt: TGTGCCAGTAGTATATCCGGGAGGTTCTACAATGAGCAGTTCTTC
CDR3aa: CASSISGRFYNEQFF

v_gene: TRBV19
abundance: -
d_gene: TRBD1
j_gene: TRBJ2-7
CDR3nt: TGTGCCAGTAGTATAAGCGGAGGTGGCAGGGGGAACTACGAGCAGTACTTC
CDR3aa: CASSISGGGRGNYEQYF

v_gene: TRBV28
abundance: many
d_gene: TRBD1
j_gene: TRBJ2-1
CDR3nt: TGTATAGCCGGGACAGGGGGCTACAATGAGCAGTTCTTC
CDR3aa: CIAGTGGYNEQFF

v_gene: TRBV7-2
abundance: many
d_gene: -
j_gene: TRBJ2-3
CDR3nt: TGTGCCAGCAGCTTTAGGGGTACGCAGTATTTT
CDR3aa: CASSFRGTQYF

v_gene: TRBV3-1
abundance: -
d_gene: TRBD1
j_gene: TRBJ1-4
CDR3nt: TGTGCCAGCAGCCAAAACAGGGGGCTTAATGAAAAACTGTTTTTT
CDR3aa: CASSQNRGLNEKLFF

v_gene: TRBV7-3
abundance: many
d_gene: -
j_gene: TRBJ2-1
CDR3nt: TGTGCCAGCAGCTTAGGTGGACTCGGCAATGAGCAGTTCTTC
CDR3aa: CASSLGGLGNEQFF

v_gene: TRBV20-1
abundance: many
d_gene: -
j_gene: TRBJ2-3
CDR3nt: TGCAGTGCTAGGAGTCTAGCAAGCACAGATACGCAGTATTTT
CDR3aa: CSARSLASTDTQYF

v_gene: TRBV7-9
abundance: many
d_gene: TRBD1
j_gene: TRBJ1-1
CDR3nt: TGTGCCAGCAGCTTGGGACAGAAGAACACTGAAGCTTTCTTT
CDR3aa: CASSLGQKNTEAFF

v_gene: TRBV28
abundance: many
d_gene: -
j_gene: TRBJ2-5
CDR3nt: TGTGCCACGCAAGGGGCAGGCAGCGTGGGGGTATCGCAAGAGACCCAGTACTTC
CDR3aa: CATQGAGSVGVSQETQYF

v_gene: TRBV28
abundance: many
d_gene: TRBD2
j_gene: TRBJ2-1
CDR3nt: TGTGCCAGCCGGCCAAGGACTAGCGGTCAGTTCTTC
CDR3aa: CASRPRTSGQFF

v_gene: TRBV15
abundance: few
d_gene: -
j_gene: TRBJ2-7
CDR3nt: TGTGCCACCAGCAGAGACACTAACGAGCAGTACTTC
CDR3aa: CATSRDTNEQYF

v_gene: TRBV5-6
abundance: many
d_gene: TRBD2
j_gene: TRBJ2-7
CDR3nt: TGTGCCAGCAGCTTAATAGCGGGAATTACCTACGAGCAGTACTTC
CDR3aa: CASSLIAGITYEQYF

v_gene: TRBV7-9
abundance: many
d_gene: TRBD2
j_gene: TRBJ2-7
CDR3nt: TGTGCCAGCAGCACACGGGAGGGCTCCTACGAGCAGTACTTC
CDR3aa: CASSTREGSYEQYF

v_gene: TRBV5-5
abundance: many
d_gene: -
j_gene: TRBJ2-1
CDR3nt: TGTGCCAGCAGCGCACAGGGAAAGGTGGACTACAATGAGCAGTTCTTC
CDR3aa: CASSAQGKVDYNEQFF

v_gene: TRBV2
abundance: many
d_gene: -
j_gene: TRBJ1-5
CDR3nt: TGTGCCAGCAGTCCGCTGACGGGGAATCAGCCCCAGCATTTT
CDR3aa: CASSPLTGNQPQHF

v_gene: TRBV7-2
abundance: -
d_gene: TRBD2
j_gene: TRBJ2-7
CDR3nt: TGTGCCAGCAGCGACGGGACAGGGGCCCTAGCGGGAGGGTACGAGCAGTACTTC
CDR3aa: CASSDGTGALAGGYEQYF

v_gene: TRBV7-9
abundance: few
d_gene: TRBD1
j_gene: TRBJ2-3
CDR3nt: TGTGCCAGCAGCAAACAGGGGACAGATACGCAGTATTTT
CDR3aa: CASSKQGTDTQYF

v_gene: TRBV19
abundance: -
d_gene: TRBD1
j_gene: TRBJ1-4
CDR3nt: TGTGCCAGTAGTACCGACAGGGTTGAGTCTGAAAAACTGTTTTTT
CDR3aa: CASSTDRVESEKLFF

v_gene: TRBV3-1
abundance: many
d_gene: -
j_gene: TRBJ1-6
CDR3nt: TGTGCCAGCAGCCCGTCGACGGGACACAATAATTCACCCCTCCACTTT
CDR3aa: CASSPSTGHNNSPLHF

v_gene: TRBV20-1
abundance: -
d_gene: TRBD1
j_gene: TRBJ1-1
CDR3nt: TGCAGTGCTAGAGATCGGAACAGGGGGAACACTGAAGCTTTCTTT
CDR3aa: CSARDRNRGNTEAFF